Listed here are 3 T cell receptor beta chains from one sample, sequenced in a study of T-cell memory formation after mild COVID-19. A single record per CDR3 protein comes from TCRdb applying MiXCR to the 5' RACE reads. This table holds 80,000 to 90,000 distinct CDR3 sequences, around a quarter found once. Sequencing was performed on PBMCs or a T cell subset sorted from them (not recorded which). The receptor set was obtained from a young man who had mild COVID-19 (a few samples of this study predate the infection). Cell type and time point are not known.

This clonotype was detected a few times. The rearrangement uses TRBV7-9 and TRBJ2-7; TRBD1 matches 7 bases. V shed 4 bases and J 3 bases; nucleotides not matched to a gene: 0. CDR3 length equals 12 residues. Germline-derived CDR1 and CDR2 are SEHNR and FQNEAQ (reference sequence). CDR3 in amino acids: CASSWTGYEQYF. The CDR3 coding sequence is TGTGCCAGCAGCTGGACAGGCTACGAGCAGTACTTC.

In regard to this clonotype: One end of the junction varies from germline; a read error may be responsible. This rearrangement joins TRBV2 to TRBJ2-3; maybe TRBD1 (6 bases). The CDR3 has 14 amino acids. Germline assignment: CDR1 SNHLY and CDR2 FYNNEI. In DNA, the CDR3 is TGTGCCAGCAGCACGATGGGAAGGACAGATCCGCAGTATTTT. Translated, it gives CASSTMGRTDPQYF. The full variable domain, in which reference TRBV2 and TRBJ2-3 provide the parts outside the CDR3, is EPEVTQTPSHQVTQMGQEVILRCVPISNHLYFYWYRQILGQKVEFLVSFYNNEISEKSEIFDDQFSVERPDGSNFTLKIRSTKLEDSAMYFCASSTMGRTDPQYFGPGTRLTVL.

This clonotype was picked up many times. The V gene is TRBV6-2 or TRBV6-3, the J gene TRBJ2-2, with 11 bases matching TRBD2. The germline CDR1 and CDR2 sequences are MNHEY and SVGEGT. This CDR3 spans 15 amino acids. Trimming took 5 bases from V and 3 from J; bases not matched to a gene: 2. The CDR3 sequence: CASSTGLADTGELFF. The CDR3 region has the DNA TGTGCCAGCAGTACGGGACTAGCGGACACCGGGGAGCTGTTTTTT.